A single sample is the source of the 29 T cell receptor beta chains below, sequenced in a study of cytomegalovirus exposure and HLA in healthy donors. Amplification used 60 Vbeta primers and 13 Jbeta primers. This table comes from immunoSEQ multiplex PCR, and its TCRdb copy is limited to in-frame clones, with some not included. The sample contains approximately 130,000 clones, roughly 85% of which appear only once. Specimen: PBMCs. The receptors here all came from a woman in her 30s in good health and CMV-seropositive.

J is TRBJ1-1 and V is TRBV6-6, with D perhaps TRBD1 (6 bases). The CDR3 covers 14 residues. Between the trimmed V and J ends, which lost 7 bases and 0 bases, there was a span of 12 bases. From germline, CDR1 is MNHNY and CDR2 SVGAGI (reference sequence). CDR3 in amino acids: CASTYRAMNTEAFF. In nucleotides, the CDR3 is TGTGCCAGCACCTACAGGGCCATGAACACTGAAGCTTTCTTT.

V usage is TRBV5-1 and J usage is TRBJ1-1; D might be TRBD1 (6 bases). The germline V gene has CDR1 SGHRS and CDR2 YFSETQ. The germline V and J ends were trimmed by 4 bases and 5 bases, with 9 bases remaining between them. The CDR3 covers 12 residues. This chain's CDR3 is CASSQGGTEAFF. DNA of the CDR3: TGCGCCAGCAGCCAAGGGGGTACTGAAGCTTTCTTT.

The chain joins TRBV10-3 to TRBJ1-2, with D unclear. Per germline, CDR1 ENHRY and CDR2 SYGVKD. The ends were cut back, 4 bases at V and 3 bases at J, with 9 bases in the middle. This CDR3 region has 13 residues. CDR3 coding DNA: TGTGCCATCAGTGTTCGGCAGGACTATGGCTACACCTTC. Its translation is CAISVRQDYGYTF.

This clone turned up a few times. The rearrangement joins TRBV9 to TRBJ2-1; 14 bases line up with TRBD2. The CDR3 covers 17 residues. Trimming removed 3 bases from V and 8 bases from J; junction bases left unmatched: 10. CDR1 and CDR2 from the germline V gene are SGDLS and YYNGEE. The CDR3 loop reads CASSGGGLAGVLDEQFF. As DNA, the CDR3 is TGTGCCAGCAGCGGGGGGGGACTAGCGGGAGTATTGGATGAGCAGTTCTTC. Based on the CDR3 plus reference TRBV9 and TRBJ2-1, the full variable domain is DSGVTQTPKHLITATGQRVTLRCSPRSGDLSVYWYQQSLDQGLQFLIQYYNGEERAKGNILERFSAQQFPDLHSELNLSSLELGDSALYFCASSGGGLAGVLDEQFFGPGTRLTVL.

The chain recombines TRBV6-5 with TRBJ1-2; D unclear. The germline V and J ends were trimmed by 9 bases and 0 bases, with 11 bases remaining between them. This CDR3 has 13 amino acids. Germline V lookup: CDR1 MNHEY, CDR2 SVGAGI. CDR3 nucleotides: TGTGCCAGTACGACAATCCCTAACTATGGCTACACCTTC. Encoded protein: CASTTIPNYGYTF.

The chain has TRBV10-1 and TRBJ2-5; unclear D gene. The DNA end favors TRBJ2-7, so the J call may be wrong. The CDR3 runs to 12 residues. Germline CDR1 and CDR2: WNHNN and SYGVQD (reference sequence). CDR3 sequence reads: CASRGLKNEQYF. The DNA of the CDR3 is TGCGCCAGCAGGGGCCTAAAGAACGAGCAGTACTTC.

The rearrangement joins TRBV2 to TRBJ2-3; no definite D call. The CDR3 runs to 15 residues. CDR1 is SNHLY, CDR2 FYNNEI, per germline. Deletions cut 4 bases from V and 1 base from J, with 12 bases between. The chain's CDR3 is CASSVGPRGTDTQYF. The CDR3 DNA reads TGTGCCAGCAGTGTTGGTCCTCGAGGCACAGATACGCAGTATTTT.

The chain uses TRBV4-1 and TRBJ2-1; TRBD2 matches 7 bases. This CDR3 is built from 15 residues. V shed 1 base and J 8 bases; nucleotides not matched to a gene: 8. Per the germline V gene, CDR1 is MGHRA and CDR2 is YSYEKL. The CDR3 here is CASSQVSREKDEQFF. CDR3 in DNA: TGCGCCAGCAGCCAAGTCTCGCGGGAGAAGGATGAGCAGTTCTTC.

The chain carries TRBV5-5 and TRBJ2-7; no definite D call. The CDR3 consists of 12 residues. Germline values: CDR1 SGHKS, CDR2 YYEKEE (reference sequence). Trimming removed 4 bases from V and 5 bases from J, with 10 bases in between. For the CDR3, the DNA is TGTGCCAGCAGCCCGACTGGCCACGAGCAGTACTTC. Its protein product is CASSPTGHEQYF.

The CDR3 spells CASSAAGGGQPQHF. The CDR3, as DNA: TGTGCCAGCAGCGCCGCGGGAGGTGGACAGCCCCAGCATTTT. The chain uses TRBV9 and TRBJ1-5; no definite D call. The CDR3 is 14 residues long. Germline V gives CDR1 SGDLS, CDR2 YYNGEE. Trimming took off 3 bases at V and 7 bases at J, with 14 bases between the two ends.

CDR3 loop: CASSSRQGASDEQYF. The CDR3 DNA is TGTGCCAGCAGCTCCAGACAGGGGGCGTCGGACGAGCAGTACTTC. The chain employs TRBV27 and TRBJ2-7; 10 bases map to TRBD1. J was trimmed by 5 bases and V by 6 bases; bases with no gene match: 10. CDR3 size: 15 residues. Germline V gene sequence: CDR1 MNHEY, CDR2 SMNVEV (reference sequence).

In this sample, this clone turned up a few times. The chain has TRBV19 and TRBJ2-7; perhaps TRBD1 as D (6 bases). V lost 5 bases, J lost 5 bases, and 19 bases lay in between. The CDR3 consists of 15 residues. Germline lookup yields CDR1 LNHDA and CDR2 SQIVND (reference sequence). The CDR3 DNA follows: TGTGCCAGTAGTTTAGGGACACCGCGGTCGGACGAGCAGTACTTC. Protein: CASSLGTPRSDEQYF.

This clone came up a few times. V and J are TRBV6-5 and TRBJ1-2; no clear D. Between the trimmed V and J ends, which lost 9 bases and 7 bases, there was a span of 24 bases. Germline loops: CDR1 MNHEY, CDR2 SVGAGI. This CDR3 spans 15 amino acids. CDR3 region: CASSSSDGRGLGYTF. The CDR3 coding sequence is TGTGCCAGTAGCTCTAGCGACGGCCGAGGGCTTGGCTACACCTTC.

The V gene is TRBV5-1, the J gene TRBJ2-1; 7 nucleotides match TRBD2. Germline V gene lookup returns CDR1 SGHRS and CDR2 YFSETQ. Trimming cost V 2 bases and J 7 bases; bases outside gene matches: 9. The CDR3 extends over 15 amino acids. The CDR3 bases are TGCGCCAGCAGCTTATCCGCGGGAGCTCCTAATGAGCAGTTCTTC. It codes for CASSLSAGAPNEQFF.

The chain recombines TRBV27 with TRBJ2-6; possible D gene TRBD1, 7 bases. Germline V gene data show CDR1 as MNHEY and CDR2 as SMNVEV (reference sequence). Trimming shortened V by 3 bases and J by 0 bases, and 12 bases separated the two germline ends. The CDR3 is made up of 17 amino acids. Here the CDR3 DNA reads TGTGCCAGCAGTTTGACAGGGACTCTCTCTGGGGCCAACGTCCTGACTTTC. Protein sequence: CASSLTGTLSGANVLTF.

V gene TRBV2 combines with J gene TRBJ1-1, with 8 bases aligning to TRBD1. J lost 4 bases, V lost 11 bases, and 6 bases had no gene match. Per the germline V gene, CDR1 is SNHLY and CDR2 is FYNNEI. CDR3 size: 12 residues. The CDR3 nucleotides read TGTGCCGGACAGGGAGACGGCACTGAAGCTTTCTTT. Translation: CAGQGDGTEAFF.

This chain joins TRBV30 and TRBJ1-5; TRBD1 matches 11 bases. Germline V lookup: CDR1 GTSNPN, CDR2 SVGIG (reference sequence). This CDR3 is 15 amino acids long. V gave up 8 bases and J gave up 3 bases; unmatched junction bases: 9. CDR3 in amino acids: CALGQGALDNQPQHF. The CDR3 nucleotides read TGTGCCCTTGGACAGGGGGCCCTTGACAATCAGCCCCAGCATTTT.

The chain carries TRBV2 and TRBJ2-5; D may be TRBD1 (6 bases). Trimming left V 3 bases short and J 5 bases short, with 19 bases between. CDR3 size: 16 residues. The germline V gene encodes CDR1 SNHLY and CDR2 FYNNEI. CDR3 nucleotide sequence: TGTGCCAGCAGTGAGGGGGCAGGGAGATTTATTGAGACCCAGTACTTC. Translation: CASSEGAGRFIETQYF.

The chain recombines TRBV10-3 with TRBJ2-3; 9 nucleotides line up with TRBD1. The CDR3 consists of 17 residues. V trimming: 5 bases; J trimming: 6 bases; junction bases outside the gene matches: 15. Germline V gene sequence: CDR1 ENHRY, CDR2 SYGVKD. CDR3 residues: CAISPLSLQGAVDTQYF. Here the CDR3 DNA reads TGTGCCATCAGTCCCCTCAGTTTACAGGGGGCGGTGGATACGCAGTATTTT.

The chain carries TRBV6-6 and TRBJ2-5, with 10 bases fitting TRBD1. The germline gives CDR1 MNHNY, CDR2 SVGAGI (reference sequence). V was pared by 3 bases and J by 3 bases, with 7 bases of the junction left unmatched. The CDR3 sequence is 16 residues long. The CDR3 region is CASSYGAGQGKETQYF. Written as DNA, the CDR3 is TGTGCCAGCAGTTATGGGGCGGGACAGGGGAAAGAGACCCAGTACTTC.

The chain is built from TRBV5-1 and TRBJ2-5; 10 nucleotides line up with TRBD2. This CDR3 region has 15 residues. The germline V gene encodes CDR1 SGHRS and CDR2 YFSETQ. Unmatched junction bases numbered 2, after V lost 0 bases and J lost 3 bases. The DNA for the CDR3 is TGCGCCAGCAGCTTGGCCGGGACTAGCGAAGAGACCCAGTACTTC. Translated, it gives CASSLAGTSEETQYF.

The chain carries TRBV7-3 and TRBJ1-2; D is undetermined. Germline CDR1 reads SGHTA; CDR2 reads FQGTGA. The CDR3 covers 13 residues. V was pared by 0 bases and J by 6 bases, with 8 bases between. CDR3 loop: CASSLTGGDGYTF. CDR3 sequence (DNA): TGTGCCAGCAGCTTAACGGGCGGGGATGGCTACACCTTC.

This chain joins TRBV5-1 and TRBJ2-3, with 8 bases matching TRBD1. The CDR3 length is 13 residues. V was clipped by 2 bases and J by 4 bases; unmatched bases: 0. The germline V gene has CDR1 SGHRS and CDR2 YFSETQ. In nucleotides, the CDR3 is TGCGCCAGCAGCTTACAGGGGGCAGATACGCAGTATTTT. Protein: CASSLQGADTQYF.

This rearrangement joins TRBV12-5 to TRBJ1-1, with D tentatively TRBD1 (5 bases). Between the trimmed V and J ends, which lost 4 bases and 0 bases, there was a span of 6 bases. CDR1 and CDR2 (germline): LGHNT, FRNRAP. This CDR3 spans 13 amino acids. CDR3 protein: CASGWDLNTEAFF. The DNA for the CDR3 is TGTGCTAGTGGTTGGGACTTGAACACTGAAGCTTTCTTT.

The chain carries TRBV10-1 and TRBJ2-1, with 13 bases matching TRBD2. Per the germline V gene, CDR1 is WNHNN and CDR2 is SYGVQD (reference sequence). The CDR3 runs to 15 residues. Trimming at V came to 4 bases and at J to 8 bases, leaving 5 bases not matched to a gene. The CDR3 is CASSGGLAGEDEQFF. CDR3 nucleotide sequence: TGCGCCAGCAGTGGCGGACTAGCGGGAGAAGATGAGCAGTTCTTC.

Points on this clone: Relative to the germline gene, one junction end is altered; a read error may explain this. V gene TRBV7-9 combines with J gene TRBJ1-1, with no clear D. CDR1 is SEHNR, CDR2 FQNEAQ, per germline (reference sequence). This CDR3 region has 15 residues. The chain's CDR3 is CSSSTTTKSGTEAFF. In DNA, the CDR3 is TGTTCCAGCAGCACAACCACGAAGTCTGGCACTGAAGCTTTCTTT. The whole variable domain, filled in from reference TRBV7-9 and TRBJ1-1, reads DTGVSQNPRHKITKRGQNVTFRCDPISEHNRLYWYRQTLGQGPEFLTYFQNEAQLEKSRLLSDRFSAERPKGSFSTLEIQRTEQGDSAMYLCSSSTTTKSGTEAFFGQGTRLTVV.

The chain combines TRBV7-3 with TRBJ1-1; D remains unclear. CDR3 length: 13 amino acids. Germline V gene sequence: CDR1 SGHTA, CDR2 FQGTGA. Trimming took 8 bases from V and 1 from J, leaving 11 bases between them. CDR3 sequence reads: CASGPARNTEAFF. The CDR3 DNA follows: TGTGCCAGCGGGCCCGCCCGGAACACTGAAGCTTTCTTT.

The V and J genes are TRBV6-6 and TRBJ2-2, with unresolved D. Germline V gives CDR1 MNHNY, CDR2 SVGAGI (reference sequence). V was shortened by 2 bases and J by 0 bases, with 4 bases between the two germline ends. CDR3 length equals 14 residues. The CDR3 bases are TGTGCCAGCAGTTACGAGGCGAACACCGGGGAGCTGTTTTTT. This encodes CASSYEANTGELFF.

A few counts support this clone. This rearrangement joins TRBV19 to TRBJ1-5; D may be TRBD1 (5 bases). V shed 2 bases and J shed 5 bases, with 10 bases lying between them. The length of the CDR3 is 14 residues. Germline values: CDR1 LNHDA, CDR2 SQIVND (reference sequence). CDR3 sequence: CASSIQGAYQPQHF. CDR3 nucleotide sequence: TGTGCCAGTAGTATACAGGGCGCATATCAGCCCCAGCATTTT.